In its sample, the clone carrying this TCR beta chain was seen many times. Its target is unknown. The sample's time point: sample taken at primary tumor resection. The 60 to 90 donors had untreated early-stage non-small cell lung cancer. Whole RNA came from tumor, nontumor lung or frozen PBMC and was sequenced without being sorted. This sample is part of a study of spatial heterogeneity in lung cancer. The overall study: Detection of beta-chain sequences consistently exceeded that of alpha-chain sequences.

A unique molecular identifier was carried by every single TCR cDNA molecule. From the 5' RACE reads, TCRdb called clonotypes with MiXCR, one entry per CDR3 protein. The sample records about 13,000 distinct CDR3 sequences, about 4.6% being singletons. Study results and limitations: It was found that expanded intratumoral alpha and beta TCR counts tracked tumor mutation counts.

Germline assignment: CDR1 SGDLS and CDR2 YYNGEE. This CDR3 is 12 amino acids long. Trimming left V 3 bases short and J 2 bases short, with 5 bases between. This chain uses TRBV9 with TRBJ2-5, with D unresolved. Sequenced here: lung tumor tissue, sampled at surgery. The clonotype originates from a male donor with early-stage non-small cell lung cancer. The CDR3 DNA sequence: TGTGCCAGCAGCGACCAACAAGAGACCCAGTACTTC. Protein product: CASSDQQETQYF. The entire variable domain, with the rest obtained from reference TRBV9 and TRBJ2-5, is as follows: DSGVTQTPKHLITATGQRVTLRCSPRSGDLSVYWYQQSLDQGLQFLIQYYNGEERAKGNILERFSAQQFPDLHSELNLSSLELGDSALYFCASSDQQETQYFGPGTRLLVL.